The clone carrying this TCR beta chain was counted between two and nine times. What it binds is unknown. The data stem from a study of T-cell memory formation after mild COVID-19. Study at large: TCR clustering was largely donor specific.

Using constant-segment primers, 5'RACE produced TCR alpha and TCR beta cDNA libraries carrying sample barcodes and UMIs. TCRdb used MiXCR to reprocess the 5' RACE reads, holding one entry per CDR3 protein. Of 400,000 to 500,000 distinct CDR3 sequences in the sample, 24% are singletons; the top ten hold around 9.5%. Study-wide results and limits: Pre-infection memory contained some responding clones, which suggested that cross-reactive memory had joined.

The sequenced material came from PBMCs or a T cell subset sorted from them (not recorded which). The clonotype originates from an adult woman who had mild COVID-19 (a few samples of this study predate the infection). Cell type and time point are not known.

CDR3 sequence reads: CASSTPGGLPSGANVLTF. CDR3 sequence (DNA): TGTGCCAGCAGTACCCCTGGGGGTCTCCCATCTGGGGCCAACGTCCTGACTTTC. The rearrangement uses TRBV25-1 and TRBJ2-6; D assignment may be TRBD1 or TRBD2 (5 bases each). Germline CDR1 MGHDK, CDR2 SYGVNS. The CDR3 has 18 amino acids. V was pared by 5 bases and J by 1 base, with 18 bases between.